Below, 31 T cell receptor beta chains from the same sample are listed, as sequenced in a study of blood T cell repertoires in COVID-19 (dated by TCRdb to 2019 to 2021). The protocol used for the library was the immunoSEQ multiplex PCR assay. The table was pulled from immuneACCESS by TCRdb, which kept in-frame rearrangements only. Such tables lose some clones; where checked, under half of the loss comes from unresolved V genes, and the rest has no known cause. In all, the sample holds around 200,000 clones, and around 90% of those were seen once. Jointly, the top ten make up 1.2% of the sample. The sample consisted of PBMCs or T cells enriched from blood (not recorded which). The receptor source for this set is a man aged 25 to 40 who had recovered from COVID-19.

This chain joins TRBV6-5 and TRBJ1-1; 10 positions agree with TRBD1. The CDR3 sequence is 14 residues long. J was trimmed by 12 bases and V by 4 bases; bases with no gene match: 11. Germline V gene lookup returns CDR1 MNHEY and CDR2 SVGAGI. The CDR3 sequence: CASSSTGQGLVSFF. For the CDR3, the DNA is TGTGCCAGCAGTTCGACGGGACAGGGGTTGGTGTCTTTCTTT.

J is TRBJ2-3 and V is TRBV7-6; the D gene is possibly TRBD1 (5 bases). The V gene lost 5 bases and the J gene lost 0 bases, with 12 bases spanning the gap. The germline CDR1 and CDR2 sequences are SGHVS and FNYEAQ. CDR3 length: 15 residues. CDR3 in amino acids: CASSKQEISTDTQYF. CDR3 DNA: TGTGCCAGCAGCAAACAGGAGATTAGCACAGATACGCAGTATTTT.

The CDR3 protein is CSGRVRGQHHTQYF. The CDR3 region has the DNA TGCAGCGGGAGGGTACGAGGACAACATCATACGCAGTATTTT. V gene TRBV29-1 combines with J gene TRBJ2-3, with D possibly TRBD2 on 6 matching bases. The germline CDR1 and CDR2 sequences are SQVTM and ANQGSEA. Deletions cut 7 bases from V and 7 bases from J, with 21 bases between. This CDR3 is 14 amino acids long.

The rearrangement links TRBV2 to TRBJ1-3; TRBD1 matches 9 bases. The V gene end was trimmed by 10 bases and the J gene end by 1 base; junction bases not matched to a gene: 17. CDR1 is SNHLY, CDR2 FYNNEI, per germline. The CDR3 is 18 residues long. The CDR3 region has the DNA TGTGCCACACGCCCCGGGACAGGGCCTGGACTTTCTGGAAACACCATATATTTT. Protein: CATRPGTGPGLSGNTIYF.

CDR3 DNA sequence: TGTGCCAGCAGCGCCACTAGCGGGTCCTACAATGAGCAGTTCTTC. Translating it yields CASSATSGSYNEQFF. This chain links TRBV7-2 with TRBJ2-1; 9 bases align to TRBD2. Germline CDR1 and CDR2: SGHTA and FQGNSA. There are 15 residues in the CDR3. J lost 1 base, V lost 5 bases, and 3 bases had no gene match.

This sequence joins TRBV5-1 and TRBJ1-6, with 8 bases fitting TRBD1. The CDR3 totals 18 residues. Losses at the gene ends were 4 bases for V and 7 bases for J; bases not matched to a gene: 16. The germline gives CDR1 SGHRS, CDR2 YFSETQ. The CDR3 here is CASSTDITRTGSNSPLHF. The CDR3 nucleotides read TGCGCCAGCAGCACCGACATCACGAGGACAGGGTCGAATTCACCCCTCCACTTT.

The chain combines TRBV27 with TRBJ2-3, with D possibly TRBD2 on 6 matching bases. Trimming cost V 6 bases and J 6 bases, with 10 bases left between them. Germline V gives CDR1 MNHEY, CDR2 SMNVEV (reference sequence). The CDR3 extends over 12 amino acids. This chain's CDR3 is CASRGLGDTQYF. CDR3 DNA: TGTGCCAGCAGGGGACTTGGTGATACGCAGTATTTT.

This rearrangement joins TRBV18 to TRBJ1-6; D uncertain. The CDR3 contains 18 residues. Trimming took off 6 bases at V and 0 bases at J, with 18 bases between the two ends. In germline, CDR1 is KGHSH, CDR2 LQKENI. CDR3 nucleotides: TGTGCCAGCTCCCCAAAGGTGGACGGGAGCTCCTATAATTCACCCCTCCACTTT. It yields the protein CASSPKVDGSSYNSPLHF.

The chain employs TRBV25-1 and TRBJ1-2; TRBD1 matches at 9 bases. V shed 6 bases, J shed 5 bases, and the junction held 4 bases outside the gene matches. The CDR3 totals 13 residues. The germline V gene has CDR1 MGHDK and CDR2 SYGVNS. CDR3 sequence: CASSSTGGYGYTF. Written as DNA, the CDR3 is TGTGCCAGCAGCTCGACAGGGGGGTATGGCTACACCTTC.

V usage is TRBV19 and J usage is TRBJ2-4, with D possibly TRBD1 on 6 matching bases. Between the trimmed V and J ends, which lost 7 bases and 0 bases, there was a span of 16 bases. This CDR3 region has 16 residues. Germline CDR1 is LNHDA and CDR2 is SQIVND (reference sequence). CDR3 nucleotide sequence: TGTGCCAGTACCATTAAGGGGACATTAGCCAAAAACATTCAGTACTTC. Its translation is CASTIKGTLAKNIQYF.

The J gene is TRBJ1-1, the V gene TRBV12-3 or TRBV12-4; D ambiguous. With 5 bases removed from V and 2 bases from J, the gap between germline ends came to 3 bases. The CDR3 sequence is 11 residues long. Here the CDR3 DNA reads TGTGCCAGCAGTCCTAACACTGAAGCTTTCTTT. Its translation is CASSPNTEAFF.

V gene TRBV19 combines with J gene TRBJ2-1; 9 bases agree with TRBD2. Germline CDR1 is LNHDA and CDR2 is SQIVND (reference sequence). V shed 5 bases, J shed 4 bases, and the junction held 6 bases outside the gene matches. The CDR3 runs to 15 residues. The CDR3 DNA follows: TGTGCCAGTAGTTCGGAGCGGGGGGTTTACAATGAGCAGTTCTTC. This gives the protein CASSSERGVYNEQFF.

The CDR3 is CASSFGGRDSPLHF. Here the CDR3 DNA reads TGTGCCAGCAGTTTTGGGGGGAGAGATTCACCCCTCCACTTT. V and J are TRBV27 and TRBJ1-6; a weak D match, TRBD1 (5 bases). In germline, CDR1 is MNHEY, CDR2 SMNVEV (reference sequence). The CDR3 totals 14 residues. Trimming stripped 3 bases from V and 8 bases from J, with 11 bases between.

The J gene is TRBJ2-7, the V gene TRBV18, with a weak D call TRBD1 (5 bases). V was trimmed by 4 bases and J by 1 base, leaving 11 bases between them. This CDR3 spans 14 amino acids. Looked up from germline, CDR1 is KGHSH and CDR2 is LQKENI. The CDR3 loop is CASSQGIRSYEQYF. CDR3 bases: TGTGCCAGCTCACAGGGGATTAGGTCCTACGAGCAGTACTTC.

The chain employs TRBV7-9 and TRBJ2-5; the D is unclear. The CDR3 is 12 amino acids. Germline CDR1 is SEHNR and CDR2 is FQNEAQ (reference sequence). Trimming left V 1 base short and J 5 bases short, with 5 bases between. The CDR3 region has the DNA TGTGCCAGCAGCTTAGTTTCGGAGACCCAGTACTTC. Amino acid sequence: CASSLVSETQYF.

The gene calls are TRBV28 and TRBJ2-1, with D tentatively TRBD2 (5 bases). With 8 bases removed from V and 7 bases from J, the gap between germline ends came to 15 bases. The CDR3 length is 13 residues. Germline lookup yields CDR1 MDHEN and CDR2 SYDVKM. The CDR3 sequence is CASQLELLNEQFF. The DNA for the CDR3 is TGTGCCAGCCAACTAGAGCTTTTGAATGAGCAGTTCTTC.

V is TRBV9 and J is TRBJ2-7; tentatively, D is TRBD1 (6 bases). The germline V and J ends were trimmed by 4 bases and 5 bases, with 10 bases remaining between them. CDR3 length equals 12 residues. Germline CDR1 reads SGDLS; CDR2 reads YYNGEE. In DNA form, the CDR3 reads TGTGCCAGCAGCCCACAGGGCAACGAGCAGTACTTC. Protein sequence: CASSPQGNEQYF.

The gene calls are TRBV7-9 and TRBJ2-1; TRBD2 might be the D (5 bases). V gave up 1 base and J gave up 9 bases, with 10 bases separating them. In germline, CDR1 is SEHNR, CDR2 FQNEAQ (reference sequence). The CDR3 extends over 13 amino acids. CDR3 nucleotide sequence: TGTGCCAGCAGCTTAGTGGTTGGAGGTGAGCAGTTCTTC. This translates into CASSLVVGGEQFF.

The chain joins TRBV7-6 to TRBJ2-3, with 10 bases matching TRBD2. The V segment lost 1 base and the J segment 2 bases; nucleotides outside the gene matches: 15. Germline CDR1 reads SGHVS; CDR2 reads FNYEAQ. This CDR3 contains 20 residues. The CDR3 region has the DNA TGTGCCAGCAGCTTAGACCCCCCGCTAGCGGGAGTTTCTTACACAGATACGCAGTATTTT. Amino acids: CASSLDPPLAGVSYTDTQYF.

The gene calls are TRBV7-9 and TRBJ2-7; D remains ambiguous. The CDR3 totals 13 residues. CDR1 and CDR2 (germline): SEHNR, FQNEAQ (reference sequence). V was shortened by 1 base and J by 5 bases, with 9 bases between the two germline ends. CDR3 nucleotides: TGTGCCAGCAGCTTAGGGGCGACGGACGAGCAGTACTTC. Amino acids: CASSLGATDEQYF. Using reference TRBV7-9 and TRBJ2-7 for the parts outside the CDR3, the full variable domain is DTGVSQNPRHKITKRGQNVTFRCDPISEHNRLYWYRQTLGQGPEFLTYFQNEAQLEKSRLLSDRFSAERPKGSFSTLEIQRTEQGDSAMYLCASSLGATDEQYFGPGTRLTVT.

The chain couples TRBV7-9 to TRBJ2-3; 10 nucleotides agree with TRBD2. J was trimmed by 4 bases and V by 2 bases; bases with no gene match: 3. The CDR3 runs 15 residues. Per germline, CDR1 SEHNR and CDR2 FQNEAQ (reference sequence). As DNA, the CDR3 is TGTGCCAGCAGCTTACAGCGGGGGGGCCCAGATACGCAGTATTTT. Amino acids: CASSLQRGGPDTQYF.

Comments on this clone: The CDR3 does not end in the conserved phenylalanine or tryptophan, so this is likely a read error. The DNA is left out, because the CDR3 cannot be placed on it with certainty; the CDR3 is given as TCRdb lists it. The chain links TRBV27 to TRBJ2-7; the DNA was not compared with TRBD2, the D call given in the table. Germline CDR1 and CDR2: MNHEY and SMNVEV (reference sequence). Counting both end residues, the CDR3 totals 13 amino acids. The CDR3 loop is CASKISGRARLYL.

The V gene is TRBV30, the J gene TRBJ2-7; D is uncertain. Germline values: CDR1 GTSNPN, CDR2 SVGIG (reference sequence). Trimming cost V 2 bases and J 3 bases, with 11 bases left between them. This CDR3 contains 13 residues. The CDR3 DNA sequence: TGTGCCTGGAGTCCTGGGCATCTCTACGAGCAGTACTTC. The encoded protein is CAWSPGHLYEQYF.

The genes are TRBV18 and TRBJ1-2; 9 nucleotides align to TRBD1. The CDR3 totals 14 residues. Germline CDR1 is KGHSH and CDR2 is LQKENI. The ends lost 5 bases at V and 7 bases at J; junction bases unmatched: 8. Written as DNA, the CDR3 is TGTGCCAGCTCAATCCGGGACAGGGTCTTTGGCTACACCTTC. Translated: CASSIRDRVFGYTF.

The chain joins TRBV19 to TRBJ1-5; maybe TRBD1 (5 bases). V lost 7 bases and J 1 base, leaving 17 bases between the germline ends. CDR1 and CDR2 (germline): LNHDA, SQIVND (reference sequence). There are 16 residues in the CDR3. The CDR3 spells CASTTPGRSSNQPQHF. The CDR3 nucleotides are TGTGCCAGTACCACACCAGGGAGGTCAAGCAATCAGCCCCAGCATTTT.

This rearrangement joins TRBV4-1 to TRBJ2-2, with D maybe TRBD2 (6 bases). Germline V gives CDR1 MGHRA, CDR2 YSYEKL. The V gene lost 5 bases and the J gene lost 1 base, with 8 bases spanning the gap. The CDR3 is 14 residues long. The DNA of the CDR3 is TGCGCCAGCAGCGGGACTGGGAACACCGGGGAGCTGTTTTTT. Amino acid sequence: CASSGTGNTGELFF.

The V call is TRBV5-1, the J call TRBJ2-1; D is uncertain. Germline loops: CDR1 SGHRS, CDR2 YFSETQ. Trimming removed 4 bases from V and 5 bases from J, with 4 bases in between. This CDR3 has 11 residues. The CDR3 reads CASSPNNEQFF. DNA for the CDR3: TGCGCCAGCAGCCCCAACAATGAGCAGTTCTTC.

This chain links TRBV29-1 with TRBJ1-2, with 7 nucleotides matching TRBD1. The V segment lost 3 bases and the J segment 5 bases; nucleotides outside the gene matches: 9. Germline assignment: CDR1 SQVTM and CDR2 ANQGSEA. The CDR3 sequence is 14 residues long. This chain's CDR3 is CSVDSGTAFYGYTF. The CDR3 DNA is TGCAGCGTTGACTCCGGGACAGCTTTTTATGGCTACACCTTC.

The J gene is TRBJ2-2, the V gene TRBV18; TRBD2 agrees at 8 bases. Looked up from germline, CDR1 is KGHSH and CDR2 is LQKENI. The trim removed 3 bases at V and 5 bases at J, leaving 11 bases unmatched. The CDR3 totals 17 residues. CDR3 DNA sequence: TGTGCCAGCTCACCGTCAGCGGGGGCCGGGGGAACCGGGGAGCTGTTTTTT. It is translated as CASSPSAGAGGTGELFF.

The rearrangement joins TRBV7-2 to TRBJ1-1, with D perhaps matching TRBD1 (6 bases). Germline V gene sequence: CDR1 SGHTA, CDR2 FQGNSA. The V and J ends lost 1 base and 2 bases respectively, with 14 bases between them. The CDR3 totals 16 residues. The CDR3 region has the DNA TGTGCCAGCAGCTTAGTAGCTACAGGGTTAAACACTGAAGCTTTCTTT. It is translated as CASSLVATGLNTEAFF.

The chain is built from TRBV5-1 and TRBJ2-5, with D possibly TRBD2 on 5 matching bases. CDR1 and CDR2 (germline): SGHRS, YFSETQ. The CDR3 loop spans 16 amino acids. The V end was cut by 3 bases, the J end by 0 bases, with 15 bases between. CDR3 amino acids: CASSSTIAQYQETQYF. The DNA of the CDR3 is TGCGCCAGCAGCTCTACAATAGCGCAGTACCAAGAGACCCAGTACTTC.